These 6 T cell receptor beta chains originate from one sample sequenced in a study of T cell repertoires in cytomegalovirus infection. A single record per CDR3 protein comes from TCRdb applying MiXCR to the reads. The sample records roughly 920,000 distinct CDR3 sequences, roughly 30% being singletons. No antigen is known for these receptors. The specimen comprised cultured CD8+ T cells from PBMCs, sampled from culture after CMV antigen stimulation. The receptors here all came from a human donor in good health (CMV status not recorded). Some clones in this sample may be carry-over from other donors' samples.

The sample holds many counts of this clonotype. The J gene is TRBJ2-3, the V gene TRBV4-1; 11 positions match TRBD2. Germline V CDR1 and CDR2: MGHRA, YSYEKL. This CDR3 is built from 16 residues. Unmatched junction bases numbered 8, after V lost 3 bases and J lost 6 bases. CDR3 sequence reads: CASSQVPLAGGDTQYF. The DNA for the CDR3 is TGCGCCAGCAGCCAGGTCCCTCTAGCGGGGGGTGATACGCAGTATTTT.

The chain carries TRBV27 and TRBJ1-2; D perhaps matches TRBD1 (5 bases). V was shortened by 0 bases and J by 3 bases, with 11 bases between the two germline ends. The germline V gene encodes CDR1 MNHEY and CDR2 SMNVEV (reference sequence). The CDR3 is 15 amino acids. CDR3 DNA sequence: TGTGCCAGCAGTTTATCCGGGACCTCATACTATGGCTACACCTTC. Translated, it gives CASSLSGTSYYGYTF.

This clonotype was seen only once. Sequence at one end of the junction differs from germline and may be a read error. V gene TRBV7-7 combines with J gene TRBJ1-1; no firm D call. This CDR3 contains 15 residues. Germline-derived CDR1 and CDR2 are SSHAT and FNYEAQ (reference sequence). The CDR3 DNA reads TGTGCTAGCAGCGCCCTAAGAACAGTGGACACTGAAGCTTTCTTT. Translation gives CASSALRTVDTEAFF.

Many counts were recorded for this clonotype. V and J are TRBV7-9 and TRBJ2-7; D unresolved. V dropped 5 bases and J dropped 4 bases, with 18 bases sitting between them. The CDR3 extends over 15 amino acids. Germline-derived CDR1 and CDR2 are SEHNR and FQNEAQ (reference sequence). The CDR3 here is CASSPPGPAAYEQYF. DNA of the CDR3: TGTGCCAGCAGCCCCCCTGGACCCGCGGCGTACGAGCAGTACTTC.

This clonotype appeared a few times. The chain uses TRBV7-9 and TRBJ2-1; 8 positions match TRBD1. Germline values: CDR1 SEHNR, CDR2 FQNEAQ (reference sequence). The CDR3 loop spans 14 amino acids. V shed 4 bases, J shed 3 bases, and the junction held 2 bases outside the gene matches. The CDR3, as DNA: TGTGCCAGCAGCTGGACAGGGAGCTACAATGAGCAGTTCTTC. This gives the protein CASSWTGSYNEQFF.

This chain links TRBV27 with TRBJ1-2; D is undetermined. V was shortened by 3 bases and J by 8 bases, with 13 bases between the two germline ends. The CDR3 consists of 13 residues. Germline assignment: CDR1 MNHEY and CDR2 SMNVEV (reference sequence). In nucleotides, the CDR3 is TGTGCCAGCAGTTTCGACTCTCTAGGCGGCTACACCTTC. It codes for CASSFDSLGGYTF.